The rows below give T cell receptor beta chains drawn from one sample of a study of blood T cell repertoires in COVID-19. Only in-frame clones appear in the TCRdb table, and some are missing; sequencing was by immunoSEQ multiplex PCR. Of more than 140,000 clones listed, around 83% are singletons. Sequenced sample: peripheral blood. These receptors came from a woman aged 55-70 years with acute or convalescent COVID-19. CDR3s include the opening cysteine and the closing phenylalanine or tryptophan. A D gene is named only where the DNA matches it firmly. Expanded clones get a size class; other rows say once, few or many, or leave the size out.

>TRBV5-1|.|TRBJ2-7|.
TGCGCCAGCAGCTTGCGGGGGACAGCCTACGAGCAGTACTTC
CASSLRGTAYEQYF
>TRBV29-1|.|TRBJ2-3|.
TGCAGCGTTGACTCCCCTAGCACAGATACGCAGTATTTT
CSVDSPSTDTQYF
>TRBV7-7|.|TRBJ2-3|TRBD2
TGTGCTAGCAGCTTGGGGACTAGCGGGCGCACAGATACGCAGTATTTT
CASSLGTSGRTDTQYF
>TRBV30|.|TRBJ1-4|.
TGTGCCTGGACACATCGAGGAGAAAAACTGTTTTTT
CAWTHRGEKLFF
>TRBV30|.|TRBJ2-4|.
TGTGCCTGGGGCCCTACGAACATTCAGTACTTC
CAWGPTNIQYF
>TRBV6-5|many|TRBJ2-5|TRBD2
TGTGCCAGCAGTCCGGGACTAGTGAGGGAGACCCAGTACTTC
CASSPGLVRETQYF
>TRBV7-9|.|TRBJ2-7|.
TGTGCCAGCAGCTATGACAGCGAGCAGTACTTC
CASSYDSEQYF
>TRBV11-2|.|TRBJ2-2|.
TGTGCCAGCAGCTTAGTATTAGCCGGGGAGCTGTTTTTT
CASSLVLAGELFF
>TRBV7-2|.|TRBJ2-3|.
TGTGCCAGCAGCTCCCCAACTGGGCTAGCCCATTTGGTCGATACGCAGTATTTT
CASSSPTGLAHLVDTQYF
>TRBV2|.|TRBJ1-4|TRBD1
TGTGCCAGCAGTGACCCCGGGACAGCTGCCGAAAAACTGTTTTTT
CASSDPGTAAEKLFF
>TRBV19|few|TRBJ1-2|.
TGTGCCAGTAGCTCGGACAGCCAGTTGGGCTATGGCTACACCTTC
CASSSDSQLGYGYTF
>TRBV28|few|TRBJ2-5|TRBD1
TGTGCCAGCACCTCCTGGGGACAGGGGGAGACCCAGTACTTC
CASTSWGQGETQYF
>TRBV19|.|TRBJ1-5|TRBD1
TGTGCCAGTAGTATAGTTGGCAGGGGGCACAATCAGCCCCAGCATTTT
CASSIVGRGHNQPQHF
>TRBV28|few|TRBJ1-2|.
TGTGCCACCGGGGACATCAGTTGGGGCAACTATGGCTACACCTTC
CATGDISWGNYGYTF
>TRBV4-1|.|TRBJ1-6|TRBD1
TGCGCCAGCAGCCAAGTAAACTTGGACAGGGGTGGTTCACCCCTCCACTTT
CASSQVNLDRGGSPLHF
>TRBV7-8|.|TRBJ1-5|TRBD1
TGTGCCAGCAGCGGGACAGGGGGGGGCAATCAGCCCCAGCATTTT
CASSGTGGGNQPQHF
>TRBV29-1|.|TRBJ2-7|TRBD2
TGCAGCGCACAGACTAGCGGGGGACGGGGGCAGTACTTC
CSAQTSGGRGQYF
>TRBV19|.|TRBJ1-2|TRBD1
TGTGCCAGTAGTCCCCCGGACAGGGTCTATGGCTACACCTTC
CASSPPDRVYGYTF
>TRBV28|.|TRBJ1-5|TRBD1
TGTGCCAGCAGTTTATGGACAGGGTTAGGCAATCAGCCCCAGCATTTT
CASSLWTGLGNQPQHF
>TRBV4-3|.|TRBJ2-7|.
TGCGCCAGCAGCCAAGACGGACGACAGTCATACGAGCAGTACTTC
CASSQDGRQSYEQYF
>TRBV5-6|few|TRBJ1-6|TRBD1
TGTGCCAGCAGCTTGAGGGACAGAGACATTTCACCCCTCCACTTT
CASSLRDRDISPLHF
>TRBV29-1|.|TRBJ2-5|TRBD1
TGCAGCGTATTAGGACAGGGGGCTGTCGGAGAGACCCAGTACTTC
CSVLGQGAVGETQYF
>TRBV3-1/TRBV3-2|.|TRBJ2-1|.
TGTGCCAGCAGCCAAGAACCTAGCTCCTACAATGAGCAGTTCTTC
CASSQEPSSYNEQFF
>TRBV3-1/TRBV3-2|.|TRBJ2-1|.
TGTGCCAGCAGCCTTCCAGGCGACATCTACAATGAGCAGTTCTTC
CASSLPGDIYNEQFF
>TRBV27|once|TRBJ1-2|.
TGTGCCAGCAGTCTCCGGCGACGGGAGGGCTACACCTTC
CASSLRRREGYTF
>TRBV19|.|TRBJ2-2|TRBD2
TGTGCCAGTAGTAAAGGTGCTAGCGGGGGAACGAACACCGGGGAGCTGTTTTTT
CASSKGASGGTNTGELFF
>TRBV6-1|few|TRBJ1-2|.
TGTGCCAGCAGTGAAGCGGGCGACGGCTACACCTTC
CASSEAGDGYTF
>TRBV28|.|TRBJ2-1|.
TGTGCCAGCAGCCGAGGGGGGGGGCCGTTAAATGAGCAGTTCTTC
CASSRGGGPLNEQFF
>TRBV7-9|.|TRBJ2-3|.
TGTGCCAGCAGCGCCAAGACGAGACTGACAGATACGCAGTATTTT
CASSAKTRLTDTQYF
>TRBV11-2|few|TRBJ2-7|TRBD1
TGTGCCAGCGGGGGGCAGGGGGCCGAGCAGTACTTC
CASGGQGAEQYF
>TRBV4-1|few|TRBJ1-5|TRBD1
TGCGCCAGCAGCCAAGATACTTACAGGGGGCGAACTAATCAGCCCCAGCATTTT
CASSQDTYRGRTNQPQHF
>TRBV30|.|TRBJ1-6|TRBD1
TGTGCCTGGAGTCCCGTTCAGGGGGCCAATTCACCCCTCCACTTT
CAWSPVQGANSPLHF
>TRBV30|.|TRBJ1-2|.
TGTGCCTGGAGTGCCCCAGAGCTTGCGGACTATGGCTACACCTTC
CAWSAPELADYGYTF
>TRBV7-7|.|TRBJ2-5|TRBD1
TGTGCTAGCAGCCTATCCGGACAGGGGGCGAAACAAGAGACCCAGTACTTC
CASSLSGQGAKQETQYF
>TRBV11-2|.|TRBJ2-2|TRBD1
TGTGCCACCCGGGACAGCTGGAACACCGGGGAGCTGTTTTTT
CATRDSWNTGELFF
>TRBV28|few|TRBJ2-7|.
TGTGCCAGTCTAAGGACAGAGCAGTACTTC
CASLRTEQYF
>TRBV6-2/TRBV6-3|few|TRBJ1-2|TRBD1
TGTGCCAGCAGCCTCGGGACAGGGGTTGGCTACACCTTC
CASSLGTGVGYTF
>TRBV10-2|.|TRBJ2-7|.
TGCGCCAGCAGTGACGGTCGGAGAGAGCAGTACTTC
CASSDGRREQYF
>TRBV4-1|.|TRBJ2-1|.
TGCGCCAGCAGCCATCCATACCGGGACTTGAAGCCCTACAATGAGCAGTTCTTC
CASSHPYRDLKPYNEQFF
>TRBV28|.|TRBJ2-3|TRBD2
TGTGCCAGCAGTTTAGGGCTAGCGGGGGGCACAGATACGCAGTATTTT
CASSLGLAGGTDTQYF
>TRBV5-1|.|TRBJ1-6|.
TGCGCCAGCAGGGAGGGCAGAGCCTATAATTCACCCCTCCACTTT
CASREGRAYNSPLHF
>TRBV19|.|TRBJ1-2|TRBD1
TGTGCCAGTAGACACAGGGGGCCGAGTGGCTACACCTTC
CASRHRGPSGYTF
>TRBV4-1|.|TRBJ1-5|.
TGCGCCAGCAGCCAAGCCGACAGGTCCGATCAGCCCCAGCATTTT
CASSQADRSDQPQHF
>TRBV6-5|.|TRBJ1-2|.
TGTGCCAGCAGTTCCCTTTATGGCTACACCTTC
CASSSLYGYTF
>TRBV6-1|.|TRBJ2-3|.
TGTGCCAGCAGTGAACAAGGTGGCAGCGGAACGCAGTATTTT
CASSEQGGSGTQYF
>TRBV10-3|.|TRBJ1-3|.
TGTGCCATCACCTCCCCGACAGGCTCTGGAAACACCATATATTTT
CAITSPTGSGNTIYF
>TRBV28|.|TRBJ2-7|TRBD2
TGTGCCAGCAGTTTTAGCGGGGCGGTTTACGAGCAGTACTTC
CASSFSGAVYEQYF
>TRBV7-8|.|TRBJ2-5|TRBD2
TGTGCCAGCAGCTTAGATTGGCGGGGGGGCATAGGAGAGACCCAGTACTTC
CASSLDWRGGIGETQYF
>TRBV19|.|TRBJ1-5|.
TGTGCCAGTAGTATGATCCGGGACAAAAGCAATCAGCCCCAGCATTTT
CASSMIRDKSNQPQHF
>TRBV5-1|.|TRBJ2-3|TRBD2
TGCGCCAGCAGGGTAGCGGGGCTCACAGATACGCAGTATTTT
CASRVAGLTDTQYF
>TRBV29-1|.|TRBJ2-7|TRBD1
TGCAGCGGAGGGACAGGGGGATCCTACGAGCAGTACTTC
CSGGTGGSYEQYF
>TRBV25-1|few|TRBJ1-2|.
TGTGCCAGCAGTGAGGACAGTATAGGCTATGGCTACACCTTC
CASSEDSIGYGYTF
>TRBV7-9|.|TRBJ2-1|TRBD1
TGTGCCAGCAGAGACAGGACAGGGGTCTACAATGAGCAGTTCTTC
CASRDRTGVYNEQFF
>TRBV11-2|.|TRBJ2-3|.
TGTGCCAGCAGCTTAGTACAGGGGGGGACAGATACGCAGTATTTT
CASSLVQGGTDTQYF
>TRBV15|once|TRBJ2-3|.
TGTGCCACCAGTCAATTGGGAGTAGGCACAGATACGCAGTATTTT
CATSQLGVGTDTQYF
>TRBV28|.|TRBJ2-1|TRBD2
TGTGCCAGCATCAAAGGCGGGGGTTCCTACAATGAGCAGTTCTTC
CASIKGGGSYNEQFF
>TRBV28|.|TRBJ1-5|.
TGTGCCAGCAGTTTGTTGGTTGGGGGGTTCATCTCCCCCGATCAGCCCCAGCATTTT
CASSLLVGGFISPDQPQHF
>TRBV19|.|TRBJ2-5|.
TGTGCCAGTAATGGAGACGAGAAAGAGACCCAGTACTTC
CASNGDEKETQYF
>TRBV6-6|.|TRBJ1-3|TRBD1
TGTGCCACCAACGGTCCGGGACAGGGCTTTGGAAACACCATATATTTT
CATNGPGQGFGNTIYF
>TRBV3-1/TRBV3-2|.|TRBJ1-6|TRBD1
TGTGCCAGCAGCCAAGTCGTACAGGGGAATTCACCCCTCCACTTT
CASSQVVQGNSPLHF